These 32 T cell receptor beta chains were all obtained from the same sample, sequenced in a study of siplizumab effects on memory and regulatory T cells. Method: immunoSEQ multiplex PCR; TCRdb's copy keeps in-frame clones and lacks some. Of some 100,000 clones listed, around 97% are singletons. Source material: naive CD4+ T cells sorted from blood. Receptors were obtained from a human donor in good health.

J is TRBJ1-5 and V is TRBV11-1; 11 bases match TRBD1. V lost 4 bases to trimming and J lost 2 bases; unmatched junction nucleotides: 1. CDR3 length: 15 residues. Germline CDR1 reads SGHAT; CDR2 reads FQDESV (reference sequence). The DNA of the CDR3 is TGTGCCAGCAGCTCGGGACAGGGGGGCAATCAGCCCCAGCATTTT. Translation gives CASSSGQGGNQPQHF.

The chain carries TRBV7-2 and TRBJ2-3; no clear D. This CDR3 is 14 amino acids long. The germline V gene has CDR1 SGHTA and CDR2 FQGNSA. The V end lost 3 bases, the J end lost 6 bases, and 13 bases lay between the germline ends. The CDR3 bases are TGTGCCAGCAGCTTGTGGAACCCAGCGGATACGCAGTATTTT. Translated, it gives CASSLWNPADTQYF.

This chain uses TRBV28 with TRBJ2-7; 9 bases line up with TRBD1. CDR1 and CDR2 (germline): MDHEN, SYDVKM. CDR3 length: 15 residues. Trimming took 3 bases from V and 1 from J; bases not matched to a gene: 4. As DNA, the CDR3 is TGTGCCAGCAGTTTTCCGGGACAGGGATCCTACGAGCAGTACTTC. This sequence encodes CASSFPGQGSYEQYF.

The rearrangement uses TRBV5-1 and TRBJ2-5; D is perhaps TRBD1 or TRBD2 (5 bases each). The CDR3 consists of 13 residues. V was clipped by 4 bases and J by 5 bases, with 12 bases between them. Germline assignment: CDR1 SGHRS and CDR2 YFSETQ. CDR3: CASSGGIGETQYF. The CDR3 DNA follows: TGCGCCAGCAGCGGGGGTATTGGGGAGACCCAGTACTTC.

V is TRBV28 and J is TRBJ2-1; 7 bases align to TRBD2. Per the germline V gene, CDR1 is MDHEN and CDR2 is SYDVKM. There are 14 residues in the CDR3. Unmatched junction bases numbered 11, after V lost 8 bases and J lost 7 bases. The CDR3 loop reads CASGPGGSRNEQFF. As DNA, the CDR3 is TGTGCCAGCGGACCGGGCGGGAGCCGAAATGAGCAGTTCTTC. Using reference TRBV28 and TRBJ2-1 for the parts outside the CDR3, the full variable domain is DVKVTQSSRYLVKRTGEKVFLECVQDMDHENMFWYRQDPGLGLRLIYFSYDVKMKEKGDIPEGYSVSREKKERFSLILESASTNQTSMYLCASGPGGSRNEQFFGPGTRLTVL.

The table lists this clone with a count of one. V and J are TRBV18 and TRBJ2-3, with 12 bases matching TRBD2. Germline CDR1 KGHSH, CDR2 LQKENI. CDR3 length: 18 amino acids. The V segment lost 3 bases and the J segment 1 base; nucleotides outside the gene matches: 8. The chain's CDR3 is CASSPVSASGGGTDTQYF. DNA of the CDR3: TGTGCCAGCTCACCCGTATCAGCTAGCGGGGGGGGCACAGATACGCAGTATTTT.

The J gene is TRBJ1-1, the V gene TRBV18; 7 bases fit TRBD1. CDR1 and CDR2 (germline): KGHSH, LQKENI. The CDR3 loop spans 14 amino acids. With 4 bases clipped from V and 5 bases from J, the junction kept 7 bases outside the gene matches. DNA for the CDR3: TGTGCCAGCTCACACCAGGGGGGGAATACTGAAGCTTTCTTT. Its protein is CASSHQGGNTEAFF.

This sequence joins TRBV12-5 and TRBJ1-1, with a tentative D call TRBD1 (6 bases). The ends were cut back, 4 bases at V and 4 bases at J, with 10 bases in the middle. This CDR3 contains 13 residues. CDR1 and CDR2 (germline): LGHNT, FRNRAP. CDR3 nucleotides: TGTGCTAGTGGTTCTGGGGGGCGCACTGAAGCTTTCTTT. Translating gives CASGSGGRTEAFF. Together with reference TRBV12-5 and TRBJ1-1, the CDR3 gives the full variable domain: DARVTQTPRHKVTEMGQEVTMRCQPILGHNTVFWYRQTMMQGLELLAYFRNRAPLDDSGMPKDRFSAEMPDATLATLKIQPSEPRDSAVYFCASGSGGRTEAFFGQGTRLTVV.

The chain combines TRBV7-8 with TRBJ1-5, with a tentative D call TRBD1 (5 bases). This CDR3 comprises 15 residues. The germline gives CDR1 SGHVS, CDR2 FQNEAQ. V was pared by 2 bases and J by 0 bases, with 8 bases between. This CDR3 is CASSLWGSSNQPQHF. CDR3 DNA sequence: TGTGCCAGCAGCTTATGGGGGTCTAGCAATCAGCCCCAGCATTTT.

This chain uses TRBV9 with TRBJ2-2; TRBD2 might be the D (5 bases). The CDR3 is made up of 16 amino acids. Trimming shortened V by 4 bases and J by 1 base, and 14 bases separated the two germline ends. Germline values: CDR1 SGDLS, CDR2 YYNGEE. CDR3: CASSRRAAGNTGELFF. CDR3 nucleotide sequence: TGTGCCAGCAGCCGACGAGCGGCGGGGAACACCGGGGAGCTGTTTTTT.

V gene TRBV7-2 combines with J gene TRBJ1-2; tentative D call: TRBD1 (5 bases). CDR1 and CDR2 from the germline V gene are SGHTA and FQGNSA. The CDR3 covers 15 residues. V lost 1 base, J lost 6 bases, and 15 bases lay in between. The CDR3 loop reads CASSLGLGTADGYTF. CDR3 bases: TGTGCCAGCAGCTTAGGGTTGGGGACTGCAGATGGCTACACCTTC.

V and J are TRBV4-1 and TRBJ2-5; D tentatively reads TRBD1 or TRBD2 (5 bases each). V lost 4 bases and J 2 bases, leaving 14 bases between the germline ends. Per the germline V gene, CDR1 is MGHRA and CDR2 is YSYEKL. This CDR3 is built from 15 residues. CDR3 sequence (DNA): TGCGCCAGCAGCCTCCGGCAGGGACCACAAGAGACCCAGTACTTC. This encodes CASSLRQGPQETQYF.

This clone was counted once. The V gene is TRBV7-9, the J gene TRBJ1-1; D might be TRBD1 (5 bases). Trimming cost V 5 bases and J 6 bases, with 16 bases left between them. CDR1 and CDR2 from the germline V gene are SEHNR and FQNEAQ (reference sequence). This CDR3 comprises 14 residues. CDR3 loop: CASSQGREESEAFF. CDR3 DNA: TGTGCCAGCAGCCAAGGCAGGGAAGAGTCTGAAGCTTTCTTT. The whole variable domain, remainder taken from reference TRBV7-9 and TRBJ1-1, is DTGVSQNPRHKITKRGQNVTFRCDPISEHNRLYWYRQTLGQGPEFLTYFQNEAQLEKSRLLSDRFSAERPKGSFSTLEIQRTEQGDSAMYLCASSQGREESEAFFGQGTRLTVV.

The chain employs TRBV28 and TRBJ2-7, with D uncertain. CDR3 size: 13 residues. Germline V gene lookup returns CDR1 MDHEN and CDR2 SYDVKM. Trimming took 6 bases from V and 2 from J, leaving 11 bases between them. CDR3 amino acids: CASRGDQTYEQYF. The CDR3 nucleotides read TGTGCCAGCAGGGGCGACCAGACCTACGAGCAGTACTTC. Drawing the rest from reference TRBV28 and TRBJ2-7, the complete variable domain is DVKVTQSSRYLVKRTGEKVFLECVQDMDHENMFWYRQDPGLGLRLIYFSYDVKMKEKGDIPEGYSVSREKKERFSLILESASTNQTSMYLCASRGDQTYEQYFGPGTRLTVT.

The chain employs TRBV29-1 and TRBJ1-2, with a tentative D call TRBD1 (5 bases). Trimming removed 7 bases at V and 5 bases at J, with 17 bases between. Per the germline V gene, CDR1 is SQVTM and CDR2 is ANQGSEA. The CDR3 spans 13 residues. In nucleotides, the CDR3 is TGCAGCGGGGCCGGGACCGGGGGATATGGCTACACCTTC. Translated, it gives CSGAGTGGYGYTF.

The CDR3 loop is CASSSSKTSVGGNTQYF. The CDR3 DNA is TGTGCCAGCAGTTCCTCCAAGACTAGCGTGGGGGGTAATACGCAGTATTTT. V usage is TRBV27 and J usage is TRBJ2-3; TRBD2 aligns across 8 bases. V was pared by 4 bases and J by 7 bases, with 16 bases of the junction left unmatched. The CDR3 length is 17 residues. Germline V gene data show CDR1 as MNHEY and CDR2 as SMNVEV (reference sequence).

Here the CDR3 reads CASTRGQGQGETQYF. Here the CDR3 DNA reads TGTGCCAGCACCAGAGGACAGGGGCAGGGAGAGACCCAGTACTTC. The chain couples TRBV7-8 to TRBJ2-5, with TRBD1 identical over 9 bases. This CDR3 has 15 residues. Germline CDR1 and CDR2: SGHVS and FQNEAQ. J lost 4 bases, V lost 7 bases, and 10 bases had no gene match.

The chain combines TRBV25-1 with TRBJ2-7; 8 nucleotides match TRBD2. CDR1 is MGHDK and CDR2 is SYGVNS in the germline V gene. V shed 6 bases, J shed 7 bases, and the junction held 8 bases outside the gene matches. There are 13 residues in the CDR3. CDR3 sequence: CASRQGGTSEQYF. CDR3 DNA sequence: TGTGCCAGCAGACAGGGTGGGACTAGTGAGCAGTACTTC.

This rearrangement joins TRBV18 to TRBJ1-2; D is uncertain. Deletions cut 1 base from V and 0 bases from J, with 6 bases between. Germline V CDR1 and CDR2: KGHSH, LQKENI. The CDR3 extends over 14 amino acids. CDR3 bases: TGTGCCAGCTCACCACTCAGTTCTAACTATGGCTACACCTTC. It encodes CASSPLSSNYGYTF.

This clone showed up just a few times. The chain recombines TRBV11-1 with TRBJ2-3, with D maybe TRBD1 (5 bases). Germline V gene sequence: CDR1 SGHAT, CDR2 FQDESV (reference sequence). CDR3 length equals 14 residues. V was pared by 0 bases and J by 1 base, with 5 bases between. CDR3 residues: CASSLAGRTDTQYF. The CDR3 DNA follows: TGTGCCAGCAGCTTAGCGGGGCGCACAGATACGCAGTATTTT.

The rearrangement joins TRBV4-1 to TRBJ1-1; D is unclear. The length of the CDR3 is 15 residues. Trimming left V 2 bases short and J 1 base short, with 11 bases between. Looked up from germline, CDR1 is MGHRA and CDR2 is YSYEKL. The CDR3 here is CASSQIRTGNTEAFF. DNA of the CDR3: TGCGCCAGCAGCCAAATAAGGACGGGGAACACTGAAGCTTTCTTT.

The genes are TRBV18 and TRBJ1-1, with unresolved D. CDR1 is KGHSH, CDR2 LQKENI, per germline. The V gene lost 6 bases and the J gene lost 0 bases, with 8 bases spanning the gap. The CDR3 has 13 amino acids. CDR3 residues: CASSASLNTEAFF. In nucleotides, the CDR3 is TGTGCCAGCTCGGCCAGTTTGAACACTGAAGCTTTCTTT.

The rearrangement uses TRBV19 and TRBJ2-7; the D gene is possibly TRBD1 (8 bases). Trimming removed 3 bases from V and 4 bases from J, with 16 bases in between. The CDR3 has 15 residues. CDR1 LNHDA and CDR2 SQIVND come from the germline V gene (reference sequence). CDR3 loop: CASSIAGQGGYEQYF. CDR3 bases: TGTGCCAGTAGTATCGCCGGACAGGGAGGGTACGAGCAGTACTTC.

The gene calls are TRBV7-8 and TRBJ2-2; D is unclear. The ends were cut back, 2 bases at V and 6 bases at J, with 13 bases in the middle. The CDR3 runs to 15 residues. The germline V gene encodes CDR1 SGHVS and CDR2 FQNEAQ. Here the CDR3 DNA reads TGTGCCAGCAGCTTAAATGGTTATACGGCCGGGGAGCTGTTTTTT. Translation: CASSLNGYTAGELFF.

V usage is TRBV27 and J usage is TRBJ1-2; D is possibly TRBD1 (5 bases). The CDR3 consists of 13 residues. Trimming shortened V by 3 bases and J by 4 bases, and 9 bases separated the two germline ends. Looked up from germline, CDR1 is MNHEY and CDR2 is SMNVEV (reference sequence). The CDR3 region is CASSFRGSYGYTF. The CDR3 DNA follows: TGTGCCAGCAGTTTTAGGGGAAGCTATGGCTACACCTTC.

The chain has TRBV5-4 and TRBJ2-7, with 8 nucleotides matching TRBD2. Germline loops: CDR1 SGHNT, CDR2 YYREEE (reference sequence). Losses at the gene ends were 1 base for V and 2 bases for J; bases not matched to a gene: 14. The CDR3 has 18 amino acids. The CDR3 region has the DNA TGTGCCAGCAGCTTGAACCCGGGGGGGCGAGCCCCCCCCTACGAGCAGTACTTC. This encodes CASSLNPGGRAPPYEQYF.

This clone was found once. The chain carries TRBV7-2 and TRBJ2-5; D is possibly TRBD1 or TRBD2 (6 bases each). The assigned J gene may be wrong: the sequence end matches TRBJ2-7 better. Germline values: CDR1 SGHTA, CDR2 FQGNSA. The CDR3 covers 16 residues. In DNA form, the CDR3 reads TGTGCCAGCAGCTTATTCTGGGGGGCCAGCTCCTACGAGCAGTACTTC. Translation gives CASSLFWGASSYEQYF.

V and J are TRBV11-1 and TRBJ2-7, with unresolved D. V lost 6 bases to trimming and J lost 3 bases, with 18 bases between them. The CDR3 extends over 15 amino acids. The V gene's germline CDR1 is SGHAT and CDR2 FQDESV (reference sequence). The CDR3 coding sequence is TGTGCCAGCAGGTGGGGATCGTCGATTAACTACGAGCAGTACTTC. Translation gives CASRWGSSINYEQYF. The full variable domain, completed using reference TRBV11-1 and TRBJ2-7, is EAEVAQSPRYKITEKSQAVAFWCDPISGHATLYWYRQILGQGPELLVQFQDESVVDDSQLPKDRFSAERLKGVDSTLKIQPAELGDSAMYLCASRWGSSINYEQYFGPGTRLTVT.

The chain recombines TRBV21-1 with TRBJ2-3; the DNA was not compared with TRBD1, the D call given in the table. TRBV21-1 is shown as a pseudogene. The CDR3 extends over 15 amino acids. In DNA form, the CDR3 reads TGTGCCAGCCATATAAAGGACAGGGCAGTGGAGACGCAGTATTTT. This sequence encodes CASHIKDRAVETQYF.

This chain uses TRBV28 with TRBJ2-5; 10 bases line up with TRBD1. V shed 4 bases and J 5 bases; nucleotides not matched to a gene: 4. The CDR3 loop spans 14 amino acids. Germline lookup yields CDR1 MDHEN and CDR2 SYDVKM. The CDR3 reads CASSWDRGSETQYF. CDR3 in DNA: TGTGCCAGCAGTTGGGACAGGGGAAGCGAGACCCAGTACTTC.

In its sample, this clone was seen once. The chain uses TRBV7-9 and TRBJ1-4; D unclear. Germline loops: CDR1 SEHNR, CDR2 FQNEAQ (reference sequence). V was clipped by 5 bases and J by 0 bases, with 13 bases between them. The length of the CDR3 is 16 residues. CDR3 in amino acids: CASSLKGRATNEKLFF. The CDR3 bases are TGTGCCAGCAGCCTTAAAGGGAGGGCAACTAATGAAAAACTGTTTTTT.

The chain joins TRBV6-5 to TRBJ2-5, with 8 bases identical to TRBD2. The CDR3 totals 15 residues. The germline V gene encodes CDR1 MNHEY and CDR2 SVGAGI. V trimming: 6 bases; J trimming: 4 bases; junction bases outside the gene matches: 10. The CDR3, as DNA: TGTGCCAGCAGGATATTCCCGGGGGGGCGAGAGACCCAGTACTTC. Translated, it gives CASRIFPGGRETQYF.